The T cell receptor (beta chain) under discussion was sequenced for a study of identical twins. Trimming removed 4 bases from V and 8 bases from J, with 11 bases in between. Germline lookup yields CDR1 SQVTM and CDR2 ANQGSEA. CDR3 size: 12 residues. TCRdb analysed the 5' RACE reads with MiXCR anew, one entry per CDR3 protein. The sample yields some 600,000 distinct CDR3 sequences, 7% to 7.5% seen once. These data were likewise used in another study, on yellow fever vaccine responses in identical twins.

Specimen: PBMCs. The receptor was isolated from a woman between 18 and 29 years old in good health. The genes are TRBV29-1 and TRBJ2-2; a possible D gene is TRBD2 (6 bases). CDR3 region: CSVVWGTGELFF. CDR3 DNA sequence: TGCAGCGTTGTCTGGGGGACTGGGGAGCTGTTTTTT.